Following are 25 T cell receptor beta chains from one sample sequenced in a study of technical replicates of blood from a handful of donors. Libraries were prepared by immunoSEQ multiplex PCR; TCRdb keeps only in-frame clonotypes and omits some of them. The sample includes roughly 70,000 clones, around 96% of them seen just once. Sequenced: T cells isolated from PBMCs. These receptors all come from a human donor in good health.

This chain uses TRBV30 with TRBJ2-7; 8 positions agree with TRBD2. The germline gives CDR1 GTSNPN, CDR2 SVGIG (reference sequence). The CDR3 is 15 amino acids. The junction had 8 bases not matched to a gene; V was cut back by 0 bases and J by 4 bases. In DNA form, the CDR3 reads TGTGCCTGGAGTGTACGTCGGGAGGGAAAGTACGAGCAGTACTTC. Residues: CAWSVRREGKYEQYF.

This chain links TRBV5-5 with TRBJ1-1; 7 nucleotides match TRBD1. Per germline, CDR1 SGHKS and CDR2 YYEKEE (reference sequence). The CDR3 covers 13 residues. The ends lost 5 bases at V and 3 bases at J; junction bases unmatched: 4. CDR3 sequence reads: CASRIRGDTEAFF. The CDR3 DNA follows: TGTGCCAGCAGAATCAGGGGGGACACTGAAGCTTTCTTT.

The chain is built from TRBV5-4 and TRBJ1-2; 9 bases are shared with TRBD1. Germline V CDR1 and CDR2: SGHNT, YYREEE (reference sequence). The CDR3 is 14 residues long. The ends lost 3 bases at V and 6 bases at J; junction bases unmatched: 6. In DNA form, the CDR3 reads TGTGCCAGCAGCTGGGGGACAGGGATTAATGGCTACACCTTC. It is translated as CASSWGTGINGYTF.

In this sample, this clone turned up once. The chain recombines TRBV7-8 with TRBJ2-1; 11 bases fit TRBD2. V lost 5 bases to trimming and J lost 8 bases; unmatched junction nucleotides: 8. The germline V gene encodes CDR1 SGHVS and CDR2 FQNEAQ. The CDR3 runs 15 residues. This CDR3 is CASSLLAGGRDEQFF. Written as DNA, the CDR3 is TGTGCCAGCAGCCTCTTAGCGGGAGGGAGGGATGAGCAGTTCTTC.

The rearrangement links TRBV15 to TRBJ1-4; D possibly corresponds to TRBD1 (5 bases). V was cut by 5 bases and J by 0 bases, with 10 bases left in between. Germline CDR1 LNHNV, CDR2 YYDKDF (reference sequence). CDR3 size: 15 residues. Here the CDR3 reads CATSLWGATNEKLFF. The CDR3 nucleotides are TGTGCCACCAGCCTTTGGGGCGCAACTAATGAAAAACTGTTTTTT.

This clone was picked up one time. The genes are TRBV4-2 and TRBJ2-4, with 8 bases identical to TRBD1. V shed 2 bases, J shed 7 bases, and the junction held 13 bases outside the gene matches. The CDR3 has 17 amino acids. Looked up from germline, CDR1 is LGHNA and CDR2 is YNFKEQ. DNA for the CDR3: TGTGCCAGCAGCCAACGCTATGGACAGGGCGGCGGGAACATTCAGTACTTC. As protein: CASSQRYGQGGGNIQYF.

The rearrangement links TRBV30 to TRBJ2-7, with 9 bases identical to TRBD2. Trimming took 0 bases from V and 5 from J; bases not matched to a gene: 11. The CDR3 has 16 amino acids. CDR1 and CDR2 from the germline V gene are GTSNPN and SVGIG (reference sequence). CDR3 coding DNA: TGTGCCTGGAGTGTTGGATTAGCGGGAGCCGGGGACGAGCAGTACTTC. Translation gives CAWSVGLAGAGDEQYF.

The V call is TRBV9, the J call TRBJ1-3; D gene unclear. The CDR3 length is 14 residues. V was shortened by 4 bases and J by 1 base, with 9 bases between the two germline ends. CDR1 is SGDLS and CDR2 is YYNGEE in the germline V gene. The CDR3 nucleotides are TGTGCCAGCAGCCCTACCCTATCTGGAAACACCATATATTTT. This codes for CASSPTLSGNTIYF.

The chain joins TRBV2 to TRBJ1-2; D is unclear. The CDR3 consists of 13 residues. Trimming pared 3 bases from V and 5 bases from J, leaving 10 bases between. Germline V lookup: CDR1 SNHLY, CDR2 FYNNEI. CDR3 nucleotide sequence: TGTGCCAGCAGTGACTATAGCGGGTATGGCTACACCTTC. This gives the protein CASSDYSGYGYTF.

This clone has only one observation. The CDR3 DNA reads as TGTGCCAGCAGCCAAACAGGGGCCACTAATGAAAAACTGTTTTTT. It encodes CASSQTGATNEKLFF. V usage is TRBV27 and J usage is TRBJ1-4, with 7 positions matching TRBD1. In germline, CDR1 is MNHEY, CDR2 SMNVEV (reference sequence). There are 15 residues in the CDR3. J gave up 2 bases and V 6 bases, and 6 bases lay outside the gene matches.

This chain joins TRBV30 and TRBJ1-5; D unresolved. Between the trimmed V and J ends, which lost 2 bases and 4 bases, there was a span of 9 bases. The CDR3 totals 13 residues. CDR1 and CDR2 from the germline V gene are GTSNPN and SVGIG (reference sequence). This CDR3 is CAWSPQENQPQHF. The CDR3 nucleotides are TGTGCCTGGAGTCCCCAGGAAAATCAGCCCCAGCATTTT.

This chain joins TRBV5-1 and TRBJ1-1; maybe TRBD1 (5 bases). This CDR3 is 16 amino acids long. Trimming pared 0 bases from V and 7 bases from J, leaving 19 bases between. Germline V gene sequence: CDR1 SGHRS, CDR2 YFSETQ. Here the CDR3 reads CASSLEFLWQGDEAFF. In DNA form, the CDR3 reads TGCGCCAGCAGCTTGGAGTTCCTATGGCAGGGCGATGAAGCTTTCTTT.

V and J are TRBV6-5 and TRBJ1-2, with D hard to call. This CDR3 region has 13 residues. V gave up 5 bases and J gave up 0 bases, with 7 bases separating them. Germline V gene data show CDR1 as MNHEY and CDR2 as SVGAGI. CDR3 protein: CASSPNTNYGYTF. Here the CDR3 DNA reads TGTGCCAGCAGTCCTAATACTAACTATGGCTACACCTTC.

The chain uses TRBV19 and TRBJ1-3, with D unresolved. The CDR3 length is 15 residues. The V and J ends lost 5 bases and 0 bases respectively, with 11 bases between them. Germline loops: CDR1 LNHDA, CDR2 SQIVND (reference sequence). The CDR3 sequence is CASSPIKSSGNTIYF. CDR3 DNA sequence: TGTGCCAGTAGTCCTATCAAGAGCTCTGGAAACACCATATATTTT.

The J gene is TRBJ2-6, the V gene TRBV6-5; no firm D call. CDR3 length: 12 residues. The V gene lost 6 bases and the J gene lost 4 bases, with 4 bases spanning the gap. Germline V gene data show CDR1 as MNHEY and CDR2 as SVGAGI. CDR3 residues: CASRSGANVLTF. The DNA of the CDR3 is TGTGCCAGCAGGTCAGGGGCCAACGTCCTGACTTTC.

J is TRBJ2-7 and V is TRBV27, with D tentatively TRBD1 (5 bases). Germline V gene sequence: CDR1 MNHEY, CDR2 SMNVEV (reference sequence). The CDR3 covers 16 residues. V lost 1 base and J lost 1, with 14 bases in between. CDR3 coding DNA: TGTGCCAGCAGTTTATTTGGGGCTTCAGGTTCCTACGAGCAGTACTTC. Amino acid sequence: CASSLFGASGSYEQYF.

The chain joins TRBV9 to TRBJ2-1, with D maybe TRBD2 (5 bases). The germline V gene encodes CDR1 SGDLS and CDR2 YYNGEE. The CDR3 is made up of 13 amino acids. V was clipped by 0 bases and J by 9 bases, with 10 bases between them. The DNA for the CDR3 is TGTGCCAGCAGCGTAGAAGAGGGCGCTGAGCAGTTCTTC. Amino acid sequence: CASSVEEGAEQFF.

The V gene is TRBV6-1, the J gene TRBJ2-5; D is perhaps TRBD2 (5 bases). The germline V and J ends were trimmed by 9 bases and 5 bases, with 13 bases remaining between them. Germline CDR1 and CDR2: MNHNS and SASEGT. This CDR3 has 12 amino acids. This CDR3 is CASGASLETQYF. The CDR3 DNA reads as TGTGCCAGTGGCGCTAGCTTGGAGACCCAGTACTTC.

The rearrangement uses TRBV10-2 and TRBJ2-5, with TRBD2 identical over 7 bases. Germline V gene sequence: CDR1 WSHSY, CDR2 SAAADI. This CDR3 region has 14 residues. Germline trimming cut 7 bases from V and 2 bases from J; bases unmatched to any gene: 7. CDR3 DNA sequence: TGCGCCAGCACCTCTAGCGGAACGCAAGAGACCCAGTACTTC. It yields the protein CASTSSGTQETQYF.

For the CDR3, the DNA is TGTGCCAGCAGTTTAAATCCTGGCAGGGATGAAAAACTGTTTTTT. Its protein product is CASSLNPGRDEKLFF. This chain links TRBV28 with TRBJ1-4; tentative D call: TRBD1 (5 bases). Trimming stripped 2 bases from V and 6 bases from J, with 13 bases between. CDR1 and CDR2 (germline): MDHEN, SYDVKM. CDR3 length: 15 amino acids.

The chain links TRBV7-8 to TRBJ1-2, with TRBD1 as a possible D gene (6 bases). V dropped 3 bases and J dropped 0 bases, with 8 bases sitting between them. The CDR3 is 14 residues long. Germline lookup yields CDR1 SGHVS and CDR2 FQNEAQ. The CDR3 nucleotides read TGTGCCAGCAGCTTGGACAGTGCTAACTATGGCTACACCTTC. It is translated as CASSLDSANYGYTF.

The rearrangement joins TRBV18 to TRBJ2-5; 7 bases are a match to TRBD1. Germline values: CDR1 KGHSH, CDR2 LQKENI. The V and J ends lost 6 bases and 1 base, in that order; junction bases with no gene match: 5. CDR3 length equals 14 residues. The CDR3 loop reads CASSYRQGQETQYF. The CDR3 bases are TGTGCCAGCTCCTATCGACAGGGCCAAGAGACCCAGTACTTC.

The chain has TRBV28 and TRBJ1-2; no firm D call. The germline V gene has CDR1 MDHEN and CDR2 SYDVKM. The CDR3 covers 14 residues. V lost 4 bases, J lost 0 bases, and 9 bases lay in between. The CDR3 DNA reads TGTGCCAGCAGTTCCGCCGGGTCTAACTATGGCTACACCTTC. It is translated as CASSSAGSNYGYTF.

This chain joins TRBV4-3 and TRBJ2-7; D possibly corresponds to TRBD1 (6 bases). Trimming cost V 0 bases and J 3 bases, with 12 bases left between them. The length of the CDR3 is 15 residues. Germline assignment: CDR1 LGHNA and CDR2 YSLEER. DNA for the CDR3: TGCGCCAGCAGCCAAGATGGTTTACAGGGCTACGAGCAGTACTTC. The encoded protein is CASSQDGLQGYEQYF.

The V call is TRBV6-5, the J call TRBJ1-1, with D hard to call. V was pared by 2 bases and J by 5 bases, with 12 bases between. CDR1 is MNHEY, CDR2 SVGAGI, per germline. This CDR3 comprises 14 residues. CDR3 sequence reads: CASSYLLQDTEAFF. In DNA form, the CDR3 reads TGTGCCAGCAGTTACCTACTTCAAGATACTGAAGCTTTCTTT.